This TCR beta chain was sequenced in a study of control samples from healthy donors and cancer patients. Using immunoSEQ multiplex PCR, the repertoire was profiled, and TCRdb retains in-frame clones only, with some absent. The sample carries about 180,000 clones, around 94% recorded once. The CDR3 is 19 residues long. CDR1 LGHNA and CDR2 YSLEER come from the germline V gene. Trimming removed 2 bases from V and 5 bases from J; junction bases left unmatched: 17. V is TRBV4-3 and J is TRBJ2-5, with 10 bases fitting TRBD1. Sequencing was performed on blood. The origin of this receptor is a man younger than 45 in good health. The CDR3 DNA is TGCGCCAGCAGCCAACCTAATACGGACAGGGGGGAGATCGAGGAGACCCAGTACTTC. This gives the protein CASSQPNTDRGEIEETQYF.